This T cell receptor (beta chain) was identified during a study of human T cells and chemical hapten exposure (dated by TCRdb to the early 2020s). Study-wide context: For sensitization, 2% DPC in acetone was applied to a 2 cm by 2 cm area of upper inner arm skin. Libraries were pooled for sequencing, and per-sample TCR yields varied mainly because of small differences in library volumes within the pool. Most of the patients in the cohort were female, and the cohort covered alopecia areata with under or over 50% scalp involvement, alopecia totalis and alopecia universalis. Roughly 30 alopecia patients gave blood for TCR sequencing at one to four time points (pre-sensitization, 2, 6 and 24 weeks). Patch testing on the upper back used Finn chambers containing 0.01% DPC, with scoring done after 6 days according to International Contact Dermatitis Research Group standards. Peripheral blood TCR repertoire changes were tracked in vivo in alopecia patients during primary and secondary sensitization to the hapten diphenylcyclopropenone (DPC). Weekly therapeutic DPC doses were additionally applied to the scalp of patients throughout the roughly 23-week study period. Patient blood was sampled pre-sensitization (week 0) and at 2, 6 and about 24 weeks after DPC sensitization. Here is what the overall study found, with its caveats: Expanded TCRs formed significantly more large CDR3 similarity clusters than pre-sensitization or healthy control sets, consistent with antigen-driven responses. After repeated subsampling, the strength of the expansion versus patch-test correlation and the threshold at which it became significant changed. All patients had alopecia, a presumed autoimmune disease, so their immune response might differ from that of healthy individuals. DPC sensitization did not change how many TCRs were above 1 in 1000 frequency, and no evidence was found of alterations in global repertoire structure. A positive correlation was found between the number of PT1 expanded TCRs and patch test score, with significance reached at thresholds 8, 16 and 32 but not 4.

To note about this clonotype: The specificity of this receptor is unknown. Base qualities are not provided; no much larger clone lies one nucleotide away.

This specimen's time point label, per the study, means: patch test 3, about 24 weeks after DPC sensitization. Taken with the paper, the label for treatment or condition translates to: therapeutic diphenylcyclopropenone sensitization with weekly scalp DPC. Blood at each patch-test visit was drawn before the patch test was applied. Eligible patients were aged 18 to 70, diagnosed with alopecia, deemed suitable for DPC therapy, and excluded if pregnant. Total RNA was extracted from unfractionated whole blood that had been collected in Tempus Blood RNA tubes. From a lookup of the germline V gene, CDR1 and CDR2 are SGHTA and FQGNSA. From cysteine to phenylalanine, the CDR3 is 13 amino acids long. Only the CDR3 DNA stays, 39 bases, in frame from base 1. The germline ends are 4 bases apart after V is trimmed by 0 bases and J by 4 bases. Library creation used RACE. Sequenced using a NextSeq 500. During library preparation, unique molecular identifiers were attached to individual cDNA molecules so that TCRs could be counted quantitatively and reproducibly. Both TCR alpha and TCR beta chains were sequenced from each blood RNA sample. Concerning the study's data processing: A median of about 87,000 TCRs per sample was observed, with a range of about 20,000 to 700,000. The Decombinator software suite was used to annotate V, J and CDR3 in the TCR reads. To make PS versus PT1 abundance plots, every sample was subsampled to the same number of TCRs (28,000). Expanded TCRs were defined as absent before sensitization and observed at least eight times at the 2-week time point. Starting from the raw public reads, TCRdb applied fastp trimming at Q25, assembled clones with MiXCR and retained in-frame beta chains. Rows matching on CDR3 protein sequence are summarized as one entry with the most common DNA and genes. The V and J calls reflect TCRdb's pipeline rather than the authors' work. The sample has some 91,000 distinct CDR3 sequences on record, 27% of them singletons. The top ten constitute about 9.4% of the sample.

The sequence is built from TRBV7-2 and TRBJ2-1; no D gene can be assigned with confidence. Sequencing used whole blood, obtained in connection with sensitization to the hapten diphenylcyclopropenone (DPC). The receptor was derived from a man aged 35-49 years with alopecia areata. Some clones in this sample may be carry-over from other donors' samples. This receptor has the CDR3 CASSLAKYNEQFF. At the DNA level, the sequence is TGTGCCAGCAGCTTAGCCAAATACAATGAGCAGTTCTTC.